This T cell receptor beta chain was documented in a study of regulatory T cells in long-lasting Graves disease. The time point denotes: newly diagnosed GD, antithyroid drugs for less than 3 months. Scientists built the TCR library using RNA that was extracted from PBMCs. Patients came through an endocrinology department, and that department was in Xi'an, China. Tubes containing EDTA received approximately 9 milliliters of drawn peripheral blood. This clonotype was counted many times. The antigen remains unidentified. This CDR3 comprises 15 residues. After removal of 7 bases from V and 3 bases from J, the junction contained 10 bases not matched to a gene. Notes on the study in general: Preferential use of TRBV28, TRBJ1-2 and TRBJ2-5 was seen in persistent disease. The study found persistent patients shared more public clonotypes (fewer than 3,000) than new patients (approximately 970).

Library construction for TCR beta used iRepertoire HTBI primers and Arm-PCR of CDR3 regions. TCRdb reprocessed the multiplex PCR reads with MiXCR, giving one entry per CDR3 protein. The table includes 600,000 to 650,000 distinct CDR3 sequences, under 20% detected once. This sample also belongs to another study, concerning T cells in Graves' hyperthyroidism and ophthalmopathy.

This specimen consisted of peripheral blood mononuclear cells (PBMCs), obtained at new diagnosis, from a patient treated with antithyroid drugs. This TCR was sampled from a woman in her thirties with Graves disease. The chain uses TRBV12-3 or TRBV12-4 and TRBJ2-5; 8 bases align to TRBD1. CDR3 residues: CASTNPGQGEETQYF. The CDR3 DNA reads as TGTGCCAGCACCAACCCTGGACAGGGAGAAGAGACCCAGTACTTC.